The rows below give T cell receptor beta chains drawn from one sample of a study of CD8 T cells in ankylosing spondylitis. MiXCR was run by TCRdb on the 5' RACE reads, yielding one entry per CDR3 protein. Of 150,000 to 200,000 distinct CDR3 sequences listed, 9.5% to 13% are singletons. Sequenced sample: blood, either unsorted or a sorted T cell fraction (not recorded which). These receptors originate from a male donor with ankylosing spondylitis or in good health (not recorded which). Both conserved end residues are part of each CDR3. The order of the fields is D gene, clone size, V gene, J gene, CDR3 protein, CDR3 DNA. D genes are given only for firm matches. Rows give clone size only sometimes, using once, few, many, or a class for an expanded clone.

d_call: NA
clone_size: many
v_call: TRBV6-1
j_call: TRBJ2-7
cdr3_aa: CASTGSSYEQYF
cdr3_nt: TGTGCCAGCACGGGCAGCTCCTACGAGCAGTACTTC

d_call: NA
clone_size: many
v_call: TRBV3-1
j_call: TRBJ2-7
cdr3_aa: CASSQSNRRREQYF
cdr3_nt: TGTGCCAGCAGCCAGAGTAACCGACGACGCGAGCAGTACTTC

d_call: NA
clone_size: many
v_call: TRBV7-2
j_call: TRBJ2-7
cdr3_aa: CASSSAYEQYF
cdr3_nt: TGCGCCAGCAGCTCTGCCTACGAGCAGTACTTC

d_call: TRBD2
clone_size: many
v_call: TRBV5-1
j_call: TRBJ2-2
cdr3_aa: CASSWTGLENTGELFF
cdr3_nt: TGCGCCAGCAGCTGGACCGGACTAGAGAACACCGGGGAGCTGTTTTTT

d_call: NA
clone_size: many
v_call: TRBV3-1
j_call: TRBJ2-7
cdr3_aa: CASSQVTHYEQYF
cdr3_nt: TGTGCCAGCAGCCAAGTCACCCACTACGAGCAGTACTTC

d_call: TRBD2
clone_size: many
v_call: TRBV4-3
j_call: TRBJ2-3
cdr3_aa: CASSQELAGLADTQYF
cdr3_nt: TGCGCCAGCAGCCAAGAACTAGCGGGGCTGGCAGATACGCAGTATTTT

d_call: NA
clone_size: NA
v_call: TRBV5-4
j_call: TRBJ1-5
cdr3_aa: CASSLAGPLNGPQHF
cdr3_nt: TGTGCCAGCAGCTTGGCCGGCCCCCTAAATGGGCCCCAGCATTTT

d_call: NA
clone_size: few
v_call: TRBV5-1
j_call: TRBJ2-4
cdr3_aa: CASSLGPKGNIQYF
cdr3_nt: TGCGCCAGCAGCTTGGGGCCAAAGGGGAACATTCAGTACTTC

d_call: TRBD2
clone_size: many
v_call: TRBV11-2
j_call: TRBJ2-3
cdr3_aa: CASSYTTSGRVEYF
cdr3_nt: TGTGCCAGCAGCTATACGACTAGCGGGAGGGTTGAGTATTTT

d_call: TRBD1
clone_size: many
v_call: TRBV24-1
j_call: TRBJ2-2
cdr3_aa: CATSDADRGGGELFF
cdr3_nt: TGTGCCACCAGTGATGCCGACAGGGGTGGCGGGGAGCTGTTTTTT

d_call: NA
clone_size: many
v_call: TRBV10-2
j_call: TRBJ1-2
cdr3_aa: CASSDGGDGYTF
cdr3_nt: TGCGCCAGCAGTGACGGAGGGGACGGCTACACCTTC

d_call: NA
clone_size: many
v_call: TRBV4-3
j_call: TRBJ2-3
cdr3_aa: CASSQGRGDTQYF
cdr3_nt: TGCGCCAGCAGCCAAGGTCGGGGGGATACGCAGTATTTT

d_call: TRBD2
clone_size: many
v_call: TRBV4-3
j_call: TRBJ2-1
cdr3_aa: CASSQRLPPGGNEQFF
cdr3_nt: TGCGCCAGCAGCCAAAGACTTCCCCCGGGGGGGAATGAGCAGTTCTTC

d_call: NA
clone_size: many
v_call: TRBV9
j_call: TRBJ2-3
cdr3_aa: CASSPLGDTQYF
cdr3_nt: TGTGCCAGCAGCCCACTCGGAGATACGCAGTATTTT

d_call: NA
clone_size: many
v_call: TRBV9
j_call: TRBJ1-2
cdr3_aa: CASSVEEGGYGYTF
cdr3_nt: TGTGCCAGCAGCGTAGAAGAGGGAGGATATGGCTACACCTTC

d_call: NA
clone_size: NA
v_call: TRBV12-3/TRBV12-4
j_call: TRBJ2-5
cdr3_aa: CASSTLDGETQYF
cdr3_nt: TGTGCCAGCAGCACACTAGATGGAGAGACCCAGTACTTC

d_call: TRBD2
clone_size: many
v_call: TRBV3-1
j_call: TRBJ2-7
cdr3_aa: CASSPGLAGVGTYEQYF
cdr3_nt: TGTGCCAGCAGCCCGGGACTAGCGGGAGTGGGAACCTACGAGCAGTACTTC

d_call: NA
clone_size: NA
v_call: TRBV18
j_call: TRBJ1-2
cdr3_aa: CASSPPTTFGYTF
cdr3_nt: TGTGCCAGCTCACCACCGACCACGTTTGGCTACACCTTC

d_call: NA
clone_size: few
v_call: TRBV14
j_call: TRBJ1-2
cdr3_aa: CASSQDRGGSSGYTF
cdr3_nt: TGTGCCAGCAGCCAAGATCGGGGCGGCTCTAGTGGCTACACCTTC

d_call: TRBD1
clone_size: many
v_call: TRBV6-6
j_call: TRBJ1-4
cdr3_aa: CASSLDRAQLFF
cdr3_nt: TGTGCCAGCAGCCTGGACAGGGCCCAACTGTTTTTT

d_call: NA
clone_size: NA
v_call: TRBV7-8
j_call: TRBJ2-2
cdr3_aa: CASSLAAGPTGELFF
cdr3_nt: TGTGCCAGCAGCTTAGCGGCGGGACCCACCGGGGAGCTGTTTTTT

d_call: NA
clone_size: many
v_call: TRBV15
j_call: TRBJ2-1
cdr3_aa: CATSRAREEQFF
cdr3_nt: TGTGCCACCAGCAGGGCCCGGGAGGAGCAGTTCTTC

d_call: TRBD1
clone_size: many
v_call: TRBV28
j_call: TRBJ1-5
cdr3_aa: CASSRQGGDNQPQHF
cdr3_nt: TGTGCCAGCAGTCGACAGGGAGGGGACAATCAGCCCCAGCATTTT

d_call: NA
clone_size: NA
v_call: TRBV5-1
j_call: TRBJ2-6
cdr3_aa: CASSRDGEPGANVLTF
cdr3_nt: TGCGCCAGCAGCCGGGATGGCGAACCTGGGGCCAACGTCCTGACTTTC

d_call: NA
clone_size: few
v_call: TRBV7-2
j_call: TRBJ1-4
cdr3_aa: CASSQGGAGEKLFF
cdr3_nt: TGTGCCAGCAGTCAAGGGGGTGCAGGTGAAAAACTGTTTTTT

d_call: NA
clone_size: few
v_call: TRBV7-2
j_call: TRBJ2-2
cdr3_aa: CASSPPGRGRRTGELFF
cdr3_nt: TGTGCCAGCAGCCCCCCGGGGCGGGGGCGCCGCACCGGGGAGCTGTTTTTT

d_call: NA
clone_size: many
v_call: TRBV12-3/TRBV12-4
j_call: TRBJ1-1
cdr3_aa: CASTLGGQMNTEAFF
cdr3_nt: TGTGCCAGCACCTTAGGGGGACAAATGAACACTGAAGCTTTCTTT

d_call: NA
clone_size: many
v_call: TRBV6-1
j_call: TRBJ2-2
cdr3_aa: CASRKRGTNTGELFF
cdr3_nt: TGTGCCAGCAGAAAACGGGGGACGAACACCGGGGAGCTGTTTTTT

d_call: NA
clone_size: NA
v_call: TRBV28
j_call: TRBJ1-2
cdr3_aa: CASSLTSRPSFGGYTF
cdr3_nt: TGTGCCAGCAGTTTAACCTCACGTCCCTCTTTCGGAGGCTACACCTTC

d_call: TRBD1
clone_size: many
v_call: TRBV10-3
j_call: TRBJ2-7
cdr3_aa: CAVGQGTYEQYF
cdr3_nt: TGTGCCGTTGGACAGGGTACGTACGAGCAGTACTTC

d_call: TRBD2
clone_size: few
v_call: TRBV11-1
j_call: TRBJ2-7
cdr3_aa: CASSPSRASGDYEQYF
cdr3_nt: TGTGCCAGCAGCCCAAGCCGGGCTAGCGGGGACTACGAGCAGTACTTC

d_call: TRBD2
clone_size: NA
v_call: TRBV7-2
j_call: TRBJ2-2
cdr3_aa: CASSHPSGGDTGELFF
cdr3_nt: TGTGCCAGCAGCCATCCTAGCGGGGGGGACACCGGGGAGCTGTTTTTT

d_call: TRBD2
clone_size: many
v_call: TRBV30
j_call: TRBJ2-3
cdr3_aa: CAWSVREADTQYF
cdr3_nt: TGTGCCTGGAGTGTGCGGGAGGCAGATACGCAGTATTTT

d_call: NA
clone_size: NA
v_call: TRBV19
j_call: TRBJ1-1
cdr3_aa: CASSPFSGRAGGTEAFF
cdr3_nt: TGTGCCAGTAGTCCATTCTCCGGACGGGCCGGGGGCACTGAAGCTTTCTTT

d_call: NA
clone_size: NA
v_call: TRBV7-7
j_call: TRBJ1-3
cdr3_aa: CASSLMGGADTIYF
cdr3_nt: TGTGCCAGCAGCTTAATGGGGGGCGCTGACACCATATATTTT

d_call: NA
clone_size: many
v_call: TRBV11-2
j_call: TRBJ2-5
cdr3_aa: CASSSKGRALQETQYF
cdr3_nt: TGTGCCAGCAGCTCGAAGGGCAGGGCGCTACAAGAGACCCAGTACTTC

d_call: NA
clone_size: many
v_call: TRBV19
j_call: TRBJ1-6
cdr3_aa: CASSREYNSPLHF
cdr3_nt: TGTGCCAGTAGTCGAGAATATAATTCACCCCTCCACTTT

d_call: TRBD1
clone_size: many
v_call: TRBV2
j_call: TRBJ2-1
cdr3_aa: CASSASPGTGNEQFF
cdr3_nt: TGTGCCAGCAGTGCGTCTCCCGGGACAGGAAATGAGCAGTTCTTC

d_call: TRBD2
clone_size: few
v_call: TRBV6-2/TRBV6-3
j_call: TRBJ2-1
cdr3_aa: CASRPGLAGPSGNEQFF
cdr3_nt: TGTGCCAGCAGGCCGGGACTAGCGGGCCCTTCGGGTAATGAGCAGTTCTTC

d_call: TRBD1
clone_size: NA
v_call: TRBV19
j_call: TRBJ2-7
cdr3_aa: CASSTTGQGSYEQYF
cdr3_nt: TGTGCCAGTAGTACGACGGGACAGGGCTCTTACGAGCAGTACTTC

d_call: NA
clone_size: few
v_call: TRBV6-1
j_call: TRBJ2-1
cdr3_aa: CASSVQGTSYNEQFF
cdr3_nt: TGTGCCAGCAGTGTCCAGGGCACGTCCTACAATGAGCAGTTCTTC

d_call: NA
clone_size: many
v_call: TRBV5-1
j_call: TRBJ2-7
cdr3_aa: CASSYGLGEQYF
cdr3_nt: TGCGCCAGCAGCTATGGGCTAGGTGAGCAGTACTTC

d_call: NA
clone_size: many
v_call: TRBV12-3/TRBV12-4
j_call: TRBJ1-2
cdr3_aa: CASSPYSDAGYTF
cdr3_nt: TGTGCCAGCAGTCCTTACAGTGATGCTGGCTACACCTTC

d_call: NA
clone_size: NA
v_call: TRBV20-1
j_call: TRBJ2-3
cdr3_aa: CSARPRGSGTATQYF
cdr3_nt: TGCAGTGCTAGACCTCGAGGGTCAGGCACAGCTACGCAGTATTTT

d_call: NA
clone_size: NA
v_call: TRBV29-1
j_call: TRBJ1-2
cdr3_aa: CSVEGGPLYGYTF
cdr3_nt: TGCAGCGTTGAAGGTGGCCCACTCTATGGCTACACCTTC

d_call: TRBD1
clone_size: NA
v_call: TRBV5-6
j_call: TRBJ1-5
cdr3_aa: CASSDQGAVNQPQHF
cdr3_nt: TGTGCCAGCAGCGACCAGGGGGCGGTCAATCAGCCCCAGCATTTT

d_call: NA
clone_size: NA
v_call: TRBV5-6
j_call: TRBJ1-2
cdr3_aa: CASSLSAGSLYAYTF
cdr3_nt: TGTGCCAGCAGCTTGAGTGCAGGGTCCCTCTATGCCTACACCTTC

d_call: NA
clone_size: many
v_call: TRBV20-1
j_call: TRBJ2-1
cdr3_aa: CSARAASSYNEQFF
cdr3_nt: TGCAGTGCTAGAGCGGCGAGCTCATACAATGAGCAGTTCTTC

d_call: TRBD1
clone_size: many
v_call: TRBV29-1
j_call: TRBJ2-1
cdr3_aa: CSGTQGNYNEQFF
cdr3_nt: TGCAGCGGGACACAGGGGAACTACAATGAGCAGTTCTTC

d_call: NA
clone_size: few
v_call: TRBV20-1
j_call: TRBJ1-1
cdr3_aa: CSARDWGDPDFYTEAFF
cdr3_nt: TGCAGTGCTAGAGATTGGGGGGACCCCGACTTTTACACTGAAGCTTTCTTT

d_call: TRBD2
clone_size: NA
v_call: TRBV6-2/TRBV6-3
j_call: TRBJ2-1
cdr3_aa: CASRGVSGANNEQFF
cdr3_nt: TGTGCCAGCAGGGGAGTTAGCGGGGCGAACAATGAGCAGTTCTTC

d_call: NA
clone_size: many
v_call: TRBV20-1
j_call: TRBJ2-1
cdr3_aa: CSARSSDGSSYNEQFF
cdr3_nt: TGCAGTGCTAGGTCCTCCGACGGGAGCTCCTACAATGAGCAGTTCTTC

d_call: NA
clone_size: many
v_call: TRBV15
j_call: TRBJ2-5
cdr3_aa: CATGGLGETQYF
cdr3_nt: TGTGCCACCGGGGGTCTGGGGGAGACCCAGTACTTC

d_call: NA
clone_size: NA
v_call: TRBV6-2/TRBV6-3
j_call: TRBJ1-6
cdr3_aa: CASSFSGRAGSPLHF
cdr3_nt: TGTGCCAGCAGCTTTAGCGGCAGGGCGGGTTCACCCCTCCACTTT